What follows are 19 T cell receptor beta chains derived from one specimen sequenced in a study of blood T cell repertoires in COVID-19. The table came from immunoSEQ multiplex PCR; TCRdb's copy has only in-frame clones and leaves some out. The repertoire holds approximately 530,000 clones, roughly 91% seen once, with roughly 8% in the top ten. The specimen sequenced was peripheral blood. These receptors originate from a woman aged 50 to 60 with COVID-19, enrolled during active disease.

CDR3 DNA sequence: TGTGCTAGTGGTTTGGCTTTGCCAGGGAAGACTGAAGCTTTCTTT. Encoded protein: CASGLALPGKTEAFF. The rearrangement uses TRBV12-5 and TRBJ1-1, with TRBD1 as a possible D gene (5 bases). Germline V gene lookup returns CDR1 LGHNT and CDR2 FRNRAP. This CDR3 comprises 15 residues. Trimming left V 1 base short and J 5 bases short, with 14 bases between.

The rearrangement links TRBV7-3 to TRBJ1-1, with 9 positions matching TRBD1. The CDR3 runs to 19 residues. CDR1 is SGHTA and CDR2 is FQGTGA in the germline V gene. Trimming removed 3 bases from V and 0 bases from J; junction bases left unmatched: 14. The DNA of the CDR3 is TGTGCCAGCAGCTTCGGACAGGGGATGAGGGGAACAATGAACACTGAAGCTTTCTTT. Translation gives CASSFGQGMRGTMNTEAFF.

The rearrangement joins TRBV19 to TRBJ1-3; 7 nucleotides line up with TRBD1. V trimming: 6 bases; J trimming: 2 bases; junction bases outside the gene matches: 13. Germline V gene data show CDR1 as LNHDA and CDR2 as SQIVND (reference sequence). The CDR3 length is 17 residues. As DNA, the CDR3 is TGTGCCAGTAGGATGGGAGACAGGGCGTTGACTGGAAACACCATATATTTT. This codes for CASRMGDRALTGNTIYF.

The chain employs TRBV10-2 and TRBJ2-3; the D gene is possibly TRBD1 (5 bases). The CDR3 is 12 amino acids. V lost 3 bases to trimming and J lost 8 bases, with 9 bases between them. Germline V gives CDR1 WSHSY, CDR2 SAAADI. The CDR3 region is CASSEQASTQYF. CDR3 sequence (DNA): TGCGCCAGCAGTGAACAGGCATCTACGCAGTATTTT.

This clone is a singleton in its sample. The chain has TRBV6-4 and TRBJ2-5; 8 bases match TRBD2. The CDR3 is 17 residues long. The V gene's germline CDR1 is MRHNA and CDR2 SNTAGT. The V segment lost 3 bases and the J segment 5 bases; nucleotides outside the gene matches: 14. The CDR3 sequence: CASSESPVGGGLETQYF. CDR3 in DNA: TGTGCCAGCAGTGAGTCCCCCGTGGGCGGGGGGCTGGAGACCCAGTACTTC.

The V gene is TRBV12-3 or TRBV12-4, the J gene TRBJ2-1; possible D gene TRBD1, 6 bases. The CDR3 extends over 13 amino acids. Trimming shortened V by 1 base and J by 7 bases, and 8 bases separated the two germline ends. CDR3 nucleotides: TGTGCCAGCAGTTTAGGTAGGGGGAATGAGCAGTTCTTC. The encoded protein is CASSLGRGNEQFF.

The V gene is TRBV6-5, the J gene TRBJ1-5, with TRBD1 matching over 7 bases. Unmatched junction bases numbered 6, after V lost 6 bases and J lost 1 base. The CDR3 runs to 15 residues. In germline, CDR1 is MNHEY, CDR2 SVGAGI. CDR3 sequence: CASSATGVSNQPQHF. The DNA for the CDR3 is TGTGCCAGCAGCGCTACAGGGGTCAGCAATCAGCCCCAGCATTTT.

This chain uses TRBV9 with TRBJ1-2; D perhaps matches TRBD1 (5 bases). Germline CDR1 is SGDLS and CDR2 is YYNGEE. This CDR3 contains 12 residues. Trimming shortened V by 3 bases and J by 6 bases, and 9 bases separated the two germline ends. The CDR3 sequence is CASSAGGDGYTF. Here the CDR3 DNA reads TGTGCCAGCAGCGCGGGGGGAGATGGCTACACCTTC.

This chain links TRBV2 with TRBJ1-1; TRBD1 agrees at 7 bases. The V gene's germline CDR1 is SNHLY and CDR2 FYNNEI. The CDR3 has 13 amino acids. Losses at the gene ends were 6 bases for V and 4 bases for J; bases not matched to a gene: 5. In nucleotides, the CDR3 is TGTGCCAGCAGGCGGGACAGTATCACTGAAGCTTTCTTT. This encodes CASRRDSITEAFF.

This clone appeared once. The V gene is TRBV2, the J gene TRBJ2-1, with 7 nucleotides matching TRBD1. The CDR3 loop spans 13 amino acids. Unmatched junction bases numbered 10, after V lost 10 bases and J lost 7 bases. CDR1 SNHLY and CDR2 FYNNEI come from the germline V gene. The CDR3 loop reads CATTRQGINEQFF. CDR3 DNA sequence: TGTGCCACCACTCGACAGGGTATAAATGAGCAGTTCTTC.

CDR3 in DNA: TGTGCCACAGGGGAGAGGGACGAGCAGTACTTC. This gives the protein CATGERDEQYF. The chain has TRBV10-3 and TRBJ2-7; tentative D call: TRBD1 (6 bases). The V end was cut by 10 bases, the J end by 5 bases, with 12 bases between. Germline CDR1 reads ENHRY; CDR2 reads SYGVKD. The CDR3 is 11 residues long.

The chain uses TRBV5-5 and TRBJ2-3; a weak D match, TRBD1 (5 bases). The CDR3 loop spans 15 amino acids. Trimming stripped 1 base from V and 1 base from J, with 10 bases between. Germline V gene data show CDR1 as SGHKS and CDR2 as YYEKEE (reference sequence). The CDR3 loop reads CASSLRGWGTDTQYF. In DNA, the CDR3 is TGTGCCAGCAGCTTGAGGGGATGGGGCACAGATACGCAGTATTTT.

The chain recombines TRBV7-7 with TRBJ2-7, with unresolved D. The CDR3 spans 15 residues. Per the germline V gene, CDR1 is SSHAT and CDR2 is FNYEAQ (reference sequence). The V end lost 0 bases, the J end lost 1 base, and 10 bases lay between the germline ends. CDR3 protein: CASSLAPGVSYEQYF. The CDR3, as DNA: TGTGCCAGCAGCTTAGCCCCCGGAGTTTCCTACGAGCAGTACTTC.

The chain recombines TRBV6-5 with TRBJ2-1; possibly TRBD2 for D (5 bases). Germline V gene sequence: CDR1 MNHEY, CDR2 SVGAGI. V was cut by 6 bases and J by 6 bases, with 18 bases left in between. This CDR3 is built from 15 residues. Here the CDR3 reads CASSQGLSRGNEQFF. The CDR3 DNA follows: TGTGCCAGCAGCCAAGGTCTCAGTCGGGGCAATGAGCAGTTCTTC.

This sequence joins TRBV27 and TRBJ2-1; weak D call: TRBD1 (6 bases). The CDR3 is 17 amino acids. Germline V gene lookup returns CDR1 MNHEY and CDR2 SMNVEV (reference sequence). The V end was cut by 8 bases, the J end by 7 bases, with 27 bases between. CDR3 sequence (DNA): TGTGCCAGCCGGCCAGGGGAACTCCTTGGGGGAATAAATGAGCAGTTCTTC. It translates to CASRPGELLGGINEQFF.

The chain combines TRBV24-1 with TRBJ2-3; D unresolved. The CDR3 loop spans 11 amino acids. Trimming left V 3 bases short and J 8 bases short, with 5 bases between. Per the germline V gene, CDR1 is KGHDR and CDR2 is SFDVKD. Written as DNA, the CDR3 is TGTGCCACCAGTGATGGGCCTACGCAGTATTTT. This translates into CATSDGPTQYF.

The chain is built from TRBV5-1 and TRBJ2-1; possibly TRBD2 for D (6 bases). The CDR3 is 14 amino acids. Looked up from germline, CDR1 is SGHRS and CDR2 is YFSETQ. The V end was cut by 8 bases, the J end by 7 bases, with 19 bases between. The CDR3 DNA follows: TGCGCCAGTCGGCAGGACCCAGGGAGGAATGAGCAGTTCTTC. Its protein is CASRQDPGRNEQFF.

The chain combines TRBV6-5 with TRBJ2-1; D might be TRBD2 (6 bases). This CDR3 spans 12 amino acids. Germline-derived CDR1 and CDR2 are MNHEY and SVGAGI. V was shortened by 7 bases and J by 7 bases, with 11 bases between the two germline ends. CDR3 sequence reads: CASKTSSNEQFF. CDR3 DNA: TGTGCCAGCAAGACTAGTTCGAATGAGCAGTTCTTC.

This chain uses TRBV5-1 with TRBJ2-7; tentatively, D is TRBD1 (6 bases). CDR3 length: 15 amino acids. V lost 5 bases and J lost 3, with 18 bases in between. Per germline, CDR1 SGHRS and CDR2 YFSETQ. CDR3 nucleotides: TGCGCCAGCAGGGGGGAGCCGGGACACCACTACGAGCAGTACTTC. Its protein is CASRGEPGHHYEQYF.